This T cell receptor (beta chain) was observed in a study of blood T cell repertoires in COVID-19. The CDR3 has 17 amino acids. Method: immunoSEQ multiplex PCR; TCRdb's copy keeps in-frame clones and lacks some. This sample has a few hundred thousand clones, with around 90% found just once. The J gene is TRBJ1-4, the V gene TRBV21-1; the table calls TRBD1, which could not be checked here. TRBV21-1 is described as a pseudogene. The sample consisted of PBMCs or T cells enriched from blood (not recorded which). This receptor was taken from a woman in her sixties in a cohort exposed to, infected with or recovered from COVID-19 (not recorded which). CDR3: CASSTGDRMSTNEKLFF. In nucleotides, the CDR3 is TGTGCCAGCAGCACAGGGGACAGGATGTCAACTAATGAAAAACTGTTTTTT.